This section outlines one T cell receptor (beta chain) sequence together with its context. Its antigen is as yet unknown. Here immunoSEQ multiplex PCR was the method, and the copy in TCRdb shows in-frame clones only, minus some. The sample carries roughly 2.6 million clones, approximately 94% recorded once. This sample was included in a study of shared clonotypes between healthy human individuals. General study results and limits: Relative to their counterparts shared across all four donors, non-shared clonotypes exhibited diminished generation probabilities. It was observed that about 5% of naive CD4 clonotypes were shared across several donors. Compared with memory subsets, naive subsets generally had larger estimated richness.

Sequenced input: naive CD4+ T cells sorted from blood. The subset: CD45RA+ positively selected. This TCR was sampled from a man between 18 and 35 years old in good health.

The CDR3 sequence: CASSLRDSGEQYF. CDR3 nucleotides: TGTGCCAGCAGCTTGAGAGACTCTGGCGAGCAGTACTTC. The gene calls are TRBV5-4 and TRBJ2-7; D is uncertain. There are 13 residues in the CDR3. V lost 1 base to trimming and J lost 6 bases, with 11 bases between them. Germline V gene lookup returns CDR1 SGHNT and CDR2 YYREEE (reference sequence).